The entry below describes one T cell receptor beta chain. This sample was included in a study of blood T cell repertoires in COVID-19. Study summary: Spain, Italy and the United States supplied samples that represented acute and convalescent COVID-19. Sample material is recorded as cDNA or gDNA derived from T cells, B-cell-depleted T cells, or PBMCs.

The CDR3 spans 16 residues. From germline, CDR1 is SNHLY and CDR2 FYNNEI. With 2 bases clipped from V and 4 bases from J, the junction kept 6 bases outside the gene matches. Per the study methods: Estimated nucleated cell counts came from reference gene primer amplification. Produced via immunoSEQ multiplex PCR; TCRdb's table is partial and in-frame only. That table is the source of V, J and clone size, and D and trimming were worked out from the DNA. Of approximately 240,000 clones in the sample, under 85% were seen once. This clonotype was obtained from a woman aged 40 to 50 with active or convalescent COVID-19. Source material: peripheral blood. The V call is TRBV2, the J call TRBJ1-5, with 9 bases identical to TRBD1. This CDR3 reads CASSELTGTGNQPQHF. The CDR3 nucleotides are TGTGCCAGCAGTGAATTAACCGGGACAGGGAATCAGCCCCAGCATTTT.